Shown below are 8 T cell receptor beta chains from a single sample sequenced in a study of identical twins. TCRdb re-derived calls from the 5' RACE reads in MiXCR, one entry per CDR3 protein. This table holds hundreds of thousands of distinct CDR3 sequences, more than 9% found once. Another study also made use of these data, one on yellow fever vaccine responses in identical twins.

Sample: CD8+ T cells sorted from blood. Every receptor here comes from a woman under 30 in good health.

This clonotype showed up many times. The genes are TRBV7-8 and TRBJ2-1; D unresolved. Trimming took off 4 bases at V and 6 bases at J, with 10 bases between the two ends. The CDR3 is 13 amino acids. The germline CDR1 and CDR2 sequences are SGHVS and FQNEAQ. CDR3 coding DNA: TGTGCCAGCAGCTCCCGGGCCCTCAATGAGCAGTTCTTC. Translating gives CASSSRALNEQFF.

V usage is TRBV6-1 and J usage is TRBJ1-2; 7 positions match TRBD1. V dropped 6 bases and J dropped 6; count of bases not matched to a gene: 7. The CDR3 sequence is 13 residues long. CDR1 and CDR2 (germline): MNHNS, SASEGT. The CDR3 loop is CASSHGQEDGYTF. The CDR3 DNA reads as TGTGCCAGCAGCCACGGACAGGAGGATGGCTACACCTTC.

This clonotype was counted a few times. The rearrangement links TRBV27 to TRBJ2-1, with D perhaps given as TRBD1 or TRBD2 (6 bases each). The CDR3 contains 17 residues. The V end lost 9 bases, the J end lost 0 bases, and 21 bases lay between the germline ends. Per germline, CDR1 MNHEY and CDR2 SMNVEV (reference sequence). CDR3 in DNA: TGTGCCAGAGGGGGGTTTCCCTCCCCAGGCTCCTACAATGAGCAGTTCTTC. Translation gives CARGGFPSPGSYNEQFF.

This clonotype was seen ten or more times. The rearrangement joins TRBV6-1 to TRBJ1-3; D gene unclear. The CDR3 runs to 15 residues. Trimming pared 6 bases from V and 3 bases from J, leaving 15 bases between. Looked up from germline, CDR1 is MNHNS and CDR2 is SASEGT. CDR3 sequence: CASSPPESRGNTIYF. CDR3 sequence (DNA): TGTGCCAGCAGCCCCCCCGAAAGTCGTGGAAACACCATATATTTT.

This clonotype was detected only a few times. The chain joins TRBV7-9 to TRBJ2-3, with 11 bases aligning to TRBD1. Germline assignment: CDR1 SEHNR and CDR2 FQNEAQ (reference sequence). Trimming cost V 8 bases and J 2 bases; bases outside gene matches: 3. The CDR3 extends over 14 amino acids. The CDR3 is CASPGQGDTDTQYF. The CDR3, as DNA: TGTGCCAGCCCGGGACAGGGGGACACAGATACGCAGTATTTT. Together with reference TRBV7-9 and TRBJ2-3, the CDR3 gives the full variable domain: DTGVSQNPRHKITKRGQNVTFRCDPISEHNRLYWYRQTLGQGPEFLTYFQNEAQLEKSRLLSDRFSAERPKGSFSTLEIQRTEQGDSAMYLCASPGQGDTDTQYFGPGTRLTVL.

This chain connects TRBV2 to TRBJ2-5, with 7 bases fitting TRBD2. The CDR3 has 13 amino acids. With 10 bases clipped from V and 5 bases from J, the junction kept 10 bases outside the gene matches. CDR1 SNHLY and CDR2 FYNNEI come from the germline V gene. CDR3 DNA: TGTGCCATCCGGGGACTATCAGGGGAGACCCAGTACTTC. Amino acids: CAIRGLSGETQYF.

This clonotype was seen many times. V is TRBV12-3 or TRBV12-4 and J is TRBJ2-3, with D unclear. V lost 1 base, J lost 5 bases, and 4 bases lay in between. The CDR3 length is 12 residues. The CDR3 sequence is CASSLGVDTQYF. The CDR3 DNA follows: TGTGCCAGCAGTTTAGGGGTAGATACGCAGTATTTT.

The CDR3 loop reads CASSLSGPYEQYV. The CDR3 DNA follows: TGTGCCAGCAGCTTGTCGGGACCCTACGAGCAGTACGTC. This chain joins TRBV7-9 and TRBJ2-7; D tentatively fits TRBD1 or TRBD2 (5 bases each). The ends were cut back, 3 bases at V and 2 bases at J, with 8 bases in the middle. CDR1 is SEHNR, CDR2 FQNEAQ, per germline (reference sequence). This CDR3 is 13 amino acids long.